Listed below are T cell receptor beta chains from one sample, sequenced in a study of T cell repertoires in cytomegalovirus infection. Their cognate antigens are unknown. TCRdb independently ran MiXCR on the reads; one entry per CDR3 protein. The sample includes fewer than 650,000 distinct CDR3 sequences, about 40% of them seen just once. The specimen comprised cultured PBMCs, sampled from culture after CMV antigen stimulation. Receptors originate from a human donor in good health (CMV status not recorded). Some clones in this sample may be carry-over from other donors' samples. The CDR3 runs from the conserved cysteine through the conserved F or W. D genes are given only for firm matches. Clone sizes are given selectively: once, few, many, or a class where the clone is expanded.

clone_size: .; j_call: TRBJ2-7; d_call: .; v_call: TRBV12-3/TRBV12-4; cdr3_nt: TGTGCCAGCAGCTCAGCGGGCCCGTTGTACGAGCAGTACTTC; cdr3_aa: CASSSAGPLYEQYF
clone_size: .; j_call: TRBJ1-6; d_call: .; v_call: TRBV20-1; cdr3_nt: TGCAGTGCTAGCTCGGGGACCCTGGGGGATTCACCCCTCCACTTT; cdr3_aa: CSASSGTLGDSPLHF
clone_size: few; j_call: TRBJ2-7; d_call: .; v_call: TRBV15; cdr3_nt: TGTGCCACCGGCATCGGGGCGGGACGTTACGAGCAGTACTTC; cdr3_aa: CATGIGAGRYEQYF
clone_size: .; j_call: TRBJ2-5; d_call: .; v_call: TRBV19; cdr3_nt: TGTGCCAGTAATGACAATCCCCACAGTTCGGTAGAGACCCAGTACTTC; cdr3_aa: CASNDNPHSSVETQYF
clone_size: .; j_call: TRBJ1-1; d_call: TRBD1; v_call: TRBV19; cdr3_nt: TGTGCCAGTAGTATTTTGGACAGGCCTAACACTGAAGCTTTCTTT; cdr3_aa: CASSILDRPNTEAFF
clone_size: .; j_call: TRBJ2-1; d_call: .; v_call: TRBV7-9; cdr3_nt: TGTGCCAGCAGCCCAAACTCCAATGAGCAGTTCTTC; cdr3_aa: CASSPNSNEQFF
clone_size: few; j_call: TRBJ1-3; d_call: .; v_call: TRBV11-2; cdr3_nt: TGTGCCAGCAGCTTAGCGGGGTTCGCGGACACCATATATTTT; cdr3_aa: CASSLAGFADTIYF
clone_size: .; j_call: TRBJ1-2; d_call: .; v_call: TRBV19; cdr3_nt: TGTGCCAGTAGTAGTCCCACCGGCAGGATGTATGGCTACACCTTC; cdr3_aa: CASSSPTGRMYGYTF
clone_size: .; j_call: TRBJ2-3; d_call: .; v_call: TRBV15; cdr3_nt: TGTGCCACCAGTTTAAACGAAGCAGATACGCAGTATTTT; cdr3_aa: CATSLNEADTQYF
clone_size: .; j_call: TRBJ2-1; d_call: .; v_call: TRBV12-3/TRBV12-4; cdr3_nt: TGTGCCAGCAGCCCCGGTCCCGATTACAATGAGCAGTTCTTC; cdr3_aa: CASSPGPDYNEQFF
clone_size: .; j_call: TRBJ1-3; d_call: TRBD1; v_call: TRBV7-6; cdr3_nt: TGTGCCAGCAGCTCCATGGACAGGATCTCTGGAAACACCATATATTTT; cdr3_aa: CASSSMDRISGNTIYF
clone_size: .; j_call: TRBJ1-3; d_call: .; v_call: TRBV12-3/TRBV12-4; cdr3_nt: TGTGCCAGCAGTTTCCGAGGAGGCCCCTCTGGAAACACCATATATTTT; cdr3_aa: CASSFRGGPSGNTIYF
clone_size: .; j_call: TRBJ2-4; d_call: .; v_call: TRBV7-2; cdr3_nt: TGTGCCAGCAGCACCCAAGGGGCGGCCAAAAACATTCAGTACTTC; cdr3_aa: CASSTQGAAKNIQYF
clone_size: .; j_call: TRBJ1-5; d_call: .; v_call: TRBV19; cdr3_nt: TGTGCCAGTAGTATCGTGTCCAGCAATCAGCCCCAGCATTTT; cdr3_aa: CASSIVSSNQPQHF
clone_size: .; j_call: TRBJ2-4; d_call: .; v_call: TRBV7-2; cdr3_nt: TGTGCCACCGGACAGTTAGGAAACATTCAGTACTTC; cdr3_aa: CATGQLGNIQYF
clone_size: .; j_call: TRBJ1-1; d_call: .; v_call: TRBV25-1; cdr3_nt: TGTGCCAGCAGATCGGACACAGGGAAGACTGAAGCTTTCTTT; cdr3_aa: CASRSDTGKTEAFF
clone_size: .; j_call: TRBJ1-4; d_call: .; v_call: TRBV10-3; cdr3_nt: TGTGCCTCCGGGTCGCCTAATGAAAAACTGTTTTTT; cdr3_aa: CASGSPNEKLFF
clone_size: .; j_call: TRBJ1-5; d_call: TRBD1; v_call: TRBV5-1; cdr3_nt: TGCGCCAGCAGCCAGGGACAGGGCAACAATCAGCCCCAGCATTTT; cdr3_aa: CASSQGQGNNQPQHF
clone_size: .; j_call: TRBJ1-1; d_call: .; v_call: TRBV20-1; cdr3_nt: TGCAGTGCTAGAGGTCCAGGGGACACTGAAGCTTTCTTT; cdr3_aa: CSARGPGDTEAFF
clone_size: .; j_call: TRBJ2-5; d_call: TRBD2; v_call: TRBV10-3; cdr3_nt: TGTGCCATCAGTGAGTTCGGGGGGAACCAAGAGACCCAGTACTTC; cdr3_aa: CAISEFGGNQETQYF
clone_size: .; j_call: TRBJ2-7; d_call: TRBD1; v_call: TRBV11-3; cdr3_nt: TGTGCCAGCAGCCCCGAGGACAGGGGGCTCCACGAGCAGTACTTC; cdr3_aa: CASSPEDRGLHEQYF
clone_size: few; j_call: TRBJ2-1; d_call: TRBD2; v_call: TRBV15; cdr3_nt: TGTGCCACCAGCTCCCATGGGACTAGCCCTACCAATGAGCAGTTCTTC; cdr3_aa: CATSSHGTSPTNEQFF
clone_size: .; j_call: TRBJ2-5; d_call: .; v_call: TRBV4-1; cdr3_nt: TGCGCCAGCAGCCAAGTGGGTAGCCAAGAGACCCAGTACTTC; cdr3_aa: CASSQVGSQETQYF
clone_size: few; j_call: TRBJ2-3; d_call: TRBD2; v_call: TRBV7-2; cdr3_nt: TGTGCCAGCAGCCCAATACTAGCGACTAGCACAGATACGCAGTATTTT; cdr3_aa: CASSPILATSTDTQYF
clone_size: few; j_call: TRBJ2-1; d_call: .; v_call: TRBV12-3/TRBV12-4; cdr3_nt: TGTGCCAGCAGTTTAGTGCAGGGTAATGAGCAGTTCTTC; cdr3_aa: CASSLVQGNEQFF
clone_size: .; j_call: TRBJ1-3; d_call: .; v_call: TRBV20-1; cdr3_nt: TGCAGTGCTAGCTCCTCTGGAAACACCATATATTTT; cdr3_aa: CSASSSGNTIYF
clone_size: .; j_call: TRBJ1-2; d_call: .; v_call: TRBV9; cdr3_nt: TGTGCCAGCAGCGTAGGGAACGCCGGAGGTGGCTACACCTTC; cdr3_aa: CASSVGNAGGGYTF
clone_size: .; j_call: TRBJ2-7; d_call: TRBD1; v_call: TRBV29-1; cdr3_nt: TGCAGCGTTGGGACAGGGAGGTTGGTAGAGCAGTACTTC; cdr3_aa: CSVGTGRLVEQYF
clone_size: few; j_call: TRBJ2-3; d_call: TRBD1; v_call: TRBV4-3; cdr3_nt: TGCGCCAGCAGCCAAGATGCAGGGGGCAGAACAGATACGCAGTATTTT; cdr3_aa: CASSQDAGGRTDTQYF
clone_size: many; j_call: TRBJ2-5; d_call: .; v_call: TRBV7-2; cdr3_nt: TGTGCCAGCAGCTTAGCGGGGGGGCCAAAGACCCAGTACTTC; cdr3_aa: CASSLAGGPKTQYF
clone_size: .; j_call: TRBJ2-1; d_call: .; v_call: TRBV4-1; cdr3_nt: TGCGCCAGCAGCCAAGTGGTTTCCCGGGGTAGCTCCTACAATGAGCAGTTCTTC; cdr3_aa: CASSQVVSRGSSYNEQFF
clone_size: .; j_call: TRBJ2-5; d_call: .; v_call: TRBV7-9; cdr3_nt: TGTGCCAGCAGCTCAGTCCCGACATTACAAGAGACCCAGTACTTC; cdr3_aa: CASSSVPTLQETQYF
clone_size: few; j_call: TRBJ1-5; d_call: .; v_call: TRBV28; cdr3_nt: TGTGCCAGCAGGGTTCCCAATCAGCCCCAGCATTTT; cdr3_aa: CASRVPNQPQHF
clone_size: .; j_call: TRBJ1-2; d_call: .; v_call: TRBV7-8; cdr3_nt: TGTGCCAGCAGCTCGGGTCGGGGGCTGGCTGGCTACACCTTC; cdr3_aa: CASSSGRGLAGYTF
clone_size: .; j_call: TRBJ1-6; d_call: TRBD1; v_call: TRBV5-3; cdr3_nt: TGTGCCTCTCGGACAGGGGGCGATTCACCCCTCCACTTT; cdr3_aa: CASRTGGDSPLHF
clone_size: .; j_call: TRBJ1-5; d_call: TRBD1; v_call: TRBV2; cdr3_nt: TGTGCCAGCACCTTCGACAGGGGGGGTAATCAGCCCCAGCATTTT; cdr3_aa: CASTFDRGGNQPQHF
clone_size: .; j_call: TRBJ2-1; d_call: .; v_call: TRBV12-3/TRBV12-4; cdr3_nt: TGTGCCAGCAGTCCAGGCGGGACCTACAATGAGCAGTTCTTC; cdr3_aa: CASSPGGTYNEQFF